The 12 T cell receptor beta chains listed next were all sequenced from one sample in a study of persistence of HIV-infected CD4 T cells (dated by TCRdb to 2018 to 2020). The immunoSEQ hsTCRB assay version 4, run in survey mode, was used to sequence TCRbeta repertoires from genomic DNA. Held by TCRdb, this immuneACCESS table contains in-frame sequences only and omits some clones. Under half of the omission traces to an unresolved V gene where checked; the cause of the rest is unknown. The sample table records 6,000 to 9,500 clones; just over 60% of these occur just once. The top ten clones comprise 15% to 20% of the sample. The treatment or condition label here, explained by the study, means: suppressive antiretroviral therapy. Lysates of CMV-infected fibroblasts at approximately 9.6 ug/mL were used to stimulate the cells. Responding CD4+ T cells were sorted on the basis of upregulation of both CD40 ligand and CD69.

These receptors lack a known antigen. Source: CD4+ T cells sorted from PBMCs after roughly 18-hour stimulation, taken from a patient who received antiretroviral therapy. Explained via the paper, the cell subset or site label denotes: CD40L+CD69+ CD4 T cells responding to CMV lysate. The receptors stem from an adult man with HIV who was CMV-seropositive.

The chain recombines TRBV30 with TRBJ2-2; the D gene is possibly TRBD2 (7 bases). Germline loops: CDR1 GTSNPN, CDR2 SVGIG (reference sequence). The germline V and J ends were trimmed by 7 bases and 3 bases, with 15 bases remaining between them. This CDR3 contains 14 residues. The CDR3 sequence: CASRGGEYTGELFF. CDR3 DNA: TGTGCCTCTAGGGGGGGCGAATACACCGGGGAGCTGTTTTTT.

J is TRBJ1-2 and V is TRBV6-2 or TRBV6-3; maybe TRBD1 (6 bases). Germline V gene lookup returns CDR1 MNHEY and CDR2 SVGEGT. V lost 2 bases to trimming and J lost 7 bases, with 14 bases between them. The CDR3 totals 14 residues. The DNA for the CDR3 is TGTGCCAGCAGTTACGGGGACAAATTACGTGGCTACACCTTC. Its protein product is CASSYGDKLRGYTF.

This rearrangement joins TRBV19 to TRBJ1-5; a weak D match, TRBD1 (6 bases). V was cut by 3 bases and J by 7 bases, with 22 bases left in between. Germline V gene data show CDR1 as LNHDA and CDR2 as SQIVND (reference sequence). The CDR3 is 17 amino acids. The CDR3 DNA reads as TGTGCCAGTAGTATTTCAGGATCCACAGGGAGCAGACAGCCCCAGCATTTT. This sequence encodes CASSISGSTGSRQPQHF.

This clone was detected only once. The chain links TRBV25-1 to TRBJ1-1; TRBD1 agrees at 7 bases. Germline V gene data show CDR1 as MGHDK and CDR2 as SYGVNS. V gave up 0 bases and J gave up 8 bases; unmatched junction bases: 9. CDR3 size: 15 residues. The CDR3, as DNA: TGTGCCAGCAGTGAATATAAAGGCAGGGGGTCCGAAGCTTTCTTT. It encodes CASSEYKGRGSEAFF. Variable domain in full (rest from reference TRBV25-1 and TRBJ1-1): EADIYQTPRYLVIGTGKKITLECSQTMGHDKMYWYQQDPGMELHLIHYSYGVNSTEKGDLSSESTVSRIRTEHFPLTLESARPSHTSQYLCASSEYKGRGSEAFFGQGTRLTVV.

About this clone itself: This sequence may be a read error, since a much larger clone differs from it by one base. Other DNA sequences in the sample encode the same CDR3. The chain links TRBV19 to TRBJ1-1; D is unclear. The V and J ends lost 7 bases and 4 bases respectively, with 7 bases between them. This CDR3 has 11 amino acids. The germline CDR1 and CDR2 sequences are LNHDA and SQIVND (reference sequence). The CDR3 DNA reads TGTGCCAGTAAGGGCAGCACTGAAGCTTTCTTT. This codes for CASKGSTEAFF.

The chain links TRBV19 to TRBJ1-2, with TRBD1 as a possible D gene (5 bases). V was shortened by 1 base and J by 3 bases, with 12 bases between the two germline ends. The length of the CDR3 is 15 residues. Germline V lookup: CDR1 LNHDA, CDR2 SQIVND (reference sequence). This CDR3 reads CASSIGGLSHYGYTF. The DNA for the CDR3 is TGTGCCAGTAGTATAGGGGGCCTGTCTCACTATGGCTACACCTTC.

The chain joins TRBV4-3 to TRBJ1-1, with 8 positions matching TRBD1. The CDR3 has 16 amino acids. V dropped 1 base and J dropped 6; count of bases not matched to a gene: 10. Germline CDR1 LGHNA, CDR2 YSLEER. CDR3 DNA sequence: TGCGCCAGCAGCCAAGGTTCAGGGGGCGCGTTGGCTGAAGCTTTCTTT. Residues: CASSQGSGGALAEAFF.

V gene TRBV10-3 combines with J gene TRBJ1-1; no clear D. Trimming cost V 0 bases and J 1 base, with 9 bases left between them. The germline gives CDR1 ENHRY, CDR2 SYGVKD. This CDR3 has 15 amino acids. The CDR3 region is CAISESRATNTEAFF. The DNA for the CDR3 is TGTGCCATCAGTGAGTCTAGAGCGACGAACACTGAAGCTTTCTTT.

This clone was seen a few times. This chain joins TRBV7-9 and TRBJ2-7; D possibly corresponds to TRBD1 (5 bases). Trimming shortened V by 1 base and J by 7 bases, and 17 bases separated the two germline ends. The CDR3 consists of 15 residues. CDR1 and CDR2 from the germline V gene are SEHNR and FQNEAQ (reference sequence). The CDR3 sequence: CASSLERTRAAEQYF. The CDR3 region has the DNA TGTGCCAGCAGCTTAGAAAGAACCAGGGCTGCGGAGCAGTACTTC.

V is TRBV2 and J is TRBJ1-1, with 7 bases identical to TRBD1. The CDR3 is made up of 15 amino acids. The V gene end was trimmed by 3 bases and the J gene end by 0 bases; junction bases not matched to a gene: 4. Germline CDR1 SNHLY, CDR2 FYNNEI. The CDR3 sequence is CASSETTGLNTEAFF. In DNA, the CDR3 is TGTGCCAGCAGTGAGACGACAGGGCTGAACACTGAAGCTTTCTTT.

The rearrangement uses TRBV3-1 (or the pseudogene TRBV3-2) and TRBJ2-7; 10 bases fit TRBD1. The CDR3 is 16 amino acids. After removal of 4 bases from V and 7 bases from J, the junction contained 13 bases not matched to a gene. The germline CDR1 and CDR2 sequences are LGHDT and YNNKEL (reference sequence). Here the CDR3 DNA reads TGTGCCAGCAGCCCAGACAGGGGGCGAGATTGGAGAGAGCAGTACTTC. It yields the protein CASSPDRGRDWREQYF.

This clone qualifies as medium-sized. For the CDR3, the DNA is TGTGCCACCTGGGGACTAGCTTCCTACAATGAGCAGTTCTTC. Amino acids: CATWGLASYNEQFF. J is TRBJ2-1 and V is TRBV6-5; 9 nucleotides agree with TRBD2. Germline CDR1 and CDR2: MNHEY and SVGAGI. This CDR3 contains 14 residues. V shed 10 bases and J 1 base; nucleotides not matched to a gene: 5.